This T cell receptor (beta chain) comes out of a study of STAT5B mutations in CD4+ large granular lymphocyte leukemia. From germline, CDR1 is MNHEY and CDR2 SMNVEV (reference sequence). There are 14 residues in the CDR3. V shed 5 bases and J 4 bases; nucleotides not matched to a gene: 5. The repertoire was sequenced with immunoSEQ multiplex PCR; TCRdb's copy has only in-frame clones and lacks some. This sample has roughly 24,000 clones, with about two thirds found just once. This TCR derives from a human donor in good health. The chain joins TRBV27 to TRBJ1-5, with TRBD1 matching 7 bases. Material for sequencing was CD4+ T cells from blood buffy coats. As DNA, the CDR3 is TGTGCCAGCAGTATCAGGGGGGGGAATCAGCCCCAGCATTTT. Amino acids: CASSIRGGNQPQHF.